A single sample gave rise to the 18 T cell receptor beta chains below, sequenced in a study of CD8+ T cells in alopecia areata (dated by TCRdb to 2016 to 2019). The intended sense of this specimen's time point label: baseline before oral tofacitinib. The library was generated by the immunoSEQ multiplex PCR assay. RNA was extracted from all samples and reverse transcribed into cDNA, which served as template for TCR sequencing. The immuneACCESS repertoire file appears here via TCRdb, limited to in-frame rearrangements. These files lack a portion of the clones; in checked studies, under half of the deficit traces to unresolved V genes, and the cause of the others is not known. The sample includes over 150,000 clones, with roughly 63% observed a single time. The biggest ten clones account for 1.7% of the sample. Sequences were derived from CD4+ T cells sorted from blood, sampled at week 0. The receptors shown here come from a human donor with alopecia areata.

The V and J genes are TRBV4-1 and TRBJ2-7; D uncertain. CDR3 length: 15 amino acids. Germline CDR1 reads MGHRA; CDR2 reads YSYEKL. V was pared by 7 bases and J by 0 bases, with 16 bases between. The CDR3 is CASTAKADGSYEQYF. The CDR3 bases are TGCGCCAGCACCGCCAAGGCGGACGGCTCCTACGAGCAGTACTTC.

This chain's CDR3 is CASSRTDSYEQYF. CDR3 DNA sequence: TGTGCCAGCAGCCGGACGGACAGTTACGAGCAGTACTTC. The rearrangement links TRBV5-6 to TRBJ2-7; possible D gene TRBD1, 6 bases. V gave up 4 bases and J gave up 4 bases, with 12 bases separating them. Germline V gene sequence: CDR1 SGHDT, CDR2 YYEEEE. This CDR3 comprises 13 residues.

The chain carries TRBV29-1 and TRBJ2-7; a weak D match, TRBD1 (6 bases). Germline V lookup: CDR1 SQVTM, CDR2 ANQGSEA. The CDR3 has 11 amino acids. V was trimmed by 6 bases and J by 9 bases, leaving 15 bases between them. The CDR3 protein is CSVDGQNGQYF. CDR3 in DNA: TGCAGCGTGGACGGACAGAACGGGCAGTACTTC.

The V and J genes are TRBV5-6 and TRBJ2-3; D could derive from TRBD1 or TRBD2 (5 bases each). Deletions cut 4 bases from V and 4 bases from J, with 16 bases between. The CDR3 extends over 15 amino acids. The germline V gene has CDR1 SGHDT and CDR2 YYEEEE. Here the CDR3 reads CASSPAGVGADTQYF. CDR3 bases: TGTGCCAGCAGCCCGGCCGGGGTGGGGGCAGATACGCAGTATTTT.

The CDR3 protein is CAWSPERGSQPQHF. CDR3 nucleotides: TGTGCCTGGAGCCCGGAAAGGGGGAGTCAGCCCCAGCATTTT. The V gene is TRBV30, the J gene TRBJ1-5, with a possible D match to TRBD1 (6 bases). From germline, CDR1 is GTSNPN and CDR2 SVGIG (reference sequence). V gave up 3 bases and J gave up 6 bases, with 15 bases separating them. The CDR3 runs 14 residues.

Concerning this clone: As the CDR3 is not closed by the conserved phenylalanine or tryptophan, this likely results from a read error. V usage is TRBV9 and J usage is TRBJ1-1; no reliable D call. V was pared by 2 bases and J by 0 bases, with 5 bases between. This CDR3 region has 13 residues. CDR1 and CDR2 (germline): SGDLS, YYNGEE. CDR3 nucleotides: TGTGCCAGCAGCGTGAGGATGAACACTGAAGCTTTCCTT. Its translation is CASSVRMNTEAFL.

The chain is built from TRBV18 and TRBJ2-7; the D is unclear. This CDR3 spans 13 amino acids. V lost 0 bases and J 0 bases, leaving 3 bases between the germline ends. Germline V gene lookup returns CDR1 KGHSH and CDR2 LQKENI. The CDR3 sequence: CASSPPSSYEQYF. The CDR3 DNA reads TGTGCCAGCTCACCACCCAGCTCCTACGAGCAGTACTTC.

Points on this clone: The conserved final phenylalanine or tryptophan is absent from the CDR3, which likely points to a read error. The limits of the CDR3 on the DNA are not certain, so only TCRdb's listed CDR3 is given. The rearrangement joins TRBV15 to TRBJ2-3. The CDR3 is made up of 13 amino acids, end residues included. CDR1 LNHNV and CDR2 YYDKDF come from the germline V gene (reference sequence). The CDR3 region is CATSRDRAGYPRT.

V is TRBV7-2 and J is TRBJ2-3; TRBD2 aligns across 7 bases. Germline CDR1 reads SGHTA; CDR2 reads FQGNSA. CDR3 length: 14 amino acids. The ends lost 7 bases at V and 3 bases at J; junction bases unmatched: 7. This CDR3 reads CASTYGLGTDTQYF. In nucleotides, the CDR3 is TGTGCCAGCACCTATGGACTAGGAACAGATACGCAGTATTTT.

This clone was seen only once. The chain has TRBV6-1 and TRBJ1-6; no clear D. V was pared by 8 bases and J by 7 bases, with 15 bases between. The V gene's germline CDR1 is MNHNS and CDR2 SASEGT. This CDR3 comprises 14 residues. The CDR3 region has the DNA TGTGCCAGCCTAACGGGAAGTTGGAATTCACCCCTCCACTTT. This translates into CASLTGSWNSPLHF.

A few counts support this clone. The rearrangement links TRBV30 to TRBJ2-6, with no clear D. This CDR3 is 13 amino acids long. The germline V gene encodes CDR1 GTSNPN and CDR2 SVGIG (reference sequence). The V and J ends lost 0 bases and 2 bases respectively, with 2 bases between them. The CDR3 DNA reads TGTGCCTGGAGTGTAGCTGGGGCCAACGTCCTGACTTTC. It encodes CAWSVAGANVLTF.

The V gene is TRBV29-1, the J gene TRBJ1-2, with D possibly matching TRBD1 (6 bases). Trimming removed 3 bases at V and 3 bases at J, with 11 bases between. The CDR3 runs 13 residues. Germline lookup yields CDR1 SQVTM and CDR2 ANQGSEA. The chain's CDR3 is CSVEGARHYGYTF. For the CDR3, the DNA is TGCAGCGTTGAGGGGGCGCGTCACTATGGCTACACCTTC. The complete variable domain, with remaining parts taken from reference TRBV29-1 and TRBJ1-2, reads SAVISQKPSRDICQRGTSLTIQCQVDSQVTMMFWYRQQPGQSLTLIATANQGSEATYESGFVIDKFPISRPNLTFSTLTVSNMSPEDSSIYLCSVEGARHYGYTFGSGTRLTVV.

The sample holds one count of this clone. The chain recombines TRBV12-5 with TRBJ2-7; no firm D call. Germline assignment: CDR1 LGHNT and CDR2 FRNRAP. The V end was cut by 5 bases, the J end by 7 bases, with 9 bases between. The CDR3 spans 11 residues. The DNA for the CDR3 is TGTGCTAGTGGTCCACCGTGGGAGCAGTACTTC. Its translation: CASGPPWEQYF.

This clone was counted only a few times. This chain joins TRBV29-1 and TRBJ2-5; TRBD1 matches 8 bases. Germline CDR1 and CDR2: SQVTM and ANQGSEA. The CDR3 is 14 residues long. The V gene end was trimmed by 5 bases and the J gene end by 0 bases; junction bases not matched to a gene: 5. CDR3 nucleotides: TGCAGCGTTAGGGACAGGCCGTACCAAGAGACCCAGTACTTC. This codes for CSVRDRPYQETQYF.

The chain combines TRBV4-2 with TRBJ2-7; D gene uncertain. The CDR3 extends over 13 amino acids. From germline, CDR1 is LGHNA and CDR2 YNFKEQ. The V end was cut by 2 bases, the J end by 3 bases, with 8 bases between. The CDR3 region has the DNA TGTGCCAGCAGCCAATCTAAAGTCTACGAGCAGTACTTC. This encodes CASSQSKVYEQYF.

Points on this clone: Other nucleotide sequences from this sample produce the same CDR3. This chain links TRBV29-1 with TRBJ2-5, with TRBD1 matching 9 bases. The V gene's germline CDR1 is SQVTM and CDR2 ANQGSEA. V lost 5 bases and J lost 4; bases outside the gene matches: 2. The CDR3 is made up of 12 amino acids. The chain's CDR3 is CSVRQGGETQYF. In DNA form, the CDR3 reads TGCAGCGTTCGACAGGGGGGAGAGACCCAGTACTTC. Together with reference TRBV29-1 and TRBJ2-5, the CDR3 gives the full variable domain: SAVISQKPSRDICQRGTSLTIQCQVDSQVTMMFWYRQQPGQSLTLIATANQGSEATYESGFVIDKFPISRPNLTFSTLTVSNMSPEDSSIYLCSVRQGGETQYFGPGTRLLVL.

Worth noting for this clone: Other DNA sequences in this specimen translate into the identical CDR3. The chain links TRBV29-1 to TRBJ1-1; TRBD1 is a possible D gene (6 bases). CDR3 length: 13 residues. Germline values: CDR1 SQVTM, CDR2 ANQGSEA. With 6 bases removed from V and 0 bases from J, the gap between germline ends came to 11 bases. In DNA, the CDR3 is TGCAGCGTGACAGGTAGGATGAACACTGAAGCTTTCTTT. It translates to CSVTGRMNTEAFF.

This chain uses TRBV4-3 with TRBJ2-2; possibly TRBD2 for D (6 bases). Trimming took off 0 bases at V and 6 bases at J, with 11 bases between the two ends. CDR1 and CDR2 from the germline V gene are LGHNA and YSLEER. CDR3 length equals 15 residues. The CDR3 spells CASSQDWGESGELFF. The CDR3 bases are TGCGCCAGCAGCCAAGACTGGGGGGAGTCCGGGGAGCTGTTTTTT.